The rows below give T cell receptor beta chains drawn from one sample of a study of blood T cell repertoires in COVID-19. Repertoires were generated with immunoSEQ multiplex PCR, while TCRdb's copy carries only in-frame clones and drops some. The table includes around 70,000 clones, approximately 80% detected once. Sequencing was performed on peripheral blood. Every receptor here comes from an elderly woman with active or convalescent COVID-19. CDR3s include the opening cysteine and the closing phenylalanine or tryptophan. The D gene is left open where the match is weak. A clone size is listed for some rows: how often the clone was seen (once, few, many), or a class if it is expanded.

>.|TRBV28|TRBJ1-3|.
TGTGCCAGCAGTCTCGGCCGGCGGGCTGGAAACACCATATATTTT
CASSLGRRAGNTIYF
>.|TRBV4-3|TRBJ2-7|.
TGCGCCAGCAGCCAAGATTCTAGCAGATCCTACGAGCAGTACTTC
CASSQDSSRSYEQYF
>.|TRBV4-2|TRBJ2-1|.
TGTGCCAGCAGCCAAGAAATTGGCCCTTACTACAATGAGCAGTTCTTC
CASSQEIGPYYNEQFF
>.|TRBV30|TRBJ2-7|.
TGTGCCTGGAGTGTAAGTCCCACTTCCTACGAGCAGTACTTC
CAWSVSPTSYEQYF
>.|TRBV11-2|TRBJ2-5|TRBD2
TGTGCCAGCAGCTTACGGGGTAGCGGGGCGGGTGTTAAAGAGACCCAGTACTTC
CASSLRGSGAGVKETQYF
>.|TRBV5-4|TRBJ2-2|.
TGTGCCAGCAGCTTGGCCGGGGAAACCAACACCGGGGAGCTGTTTTTT
CASSLAGETNTGELFF
>.|TRBV20-1|TRBJ2-7|.
TGCAGTGCTAGTCGCACCGGCGAGCAGTACTTC
CSASRTGEQYF
>.|TRBV6-2/TRBV6-3|TRBJ2-1|TRBD2
TGTGCCAGCAGCCCTCTTCCGCGGGAGGGGAGTAATGAGCAGTTCTTC
CASSPLPREGSNEQFF
>few|TRBV20-1|TRBJ1-1|.
TGCAGTGCTAGTCCCAGACAGCTGGGGAACACTGAAGCTTTCTTT
CSASPRQLGNTEAFF
>.|TRBV10-3|TRBJ1-1|.
TGTGCCATCAGTGACGATGTAGGGGTGAACACTGAAGCTTTCTTT
CAISDDVGVNTEAFF
>.|TRBV27|TRBJ1-5|.
TGTGCCAGCAGCAGCGACGGATTCATCCATAGCAATCAGCCCCAGCATTTT
CASSSDGFIHSNQPQHF
>.|TRBV3-1/TRBV3-2|TRBJ2-3|.
TGTGCCAGCAGCATAAGGGGACTGGACACAGATACGCAGTATTTT
CASSIRGLDTDTQYF
>few|TRBV5-1|TRBJ2-7|.
TGCGCCAGCAGCCGGGAGCCGGGACTTATAGCCTACGAGCAGTACTTC
CASSREPGLIAYEQYF
>.|TRBV6-5|TRBJ1-3|.
TGTGCCAGCAGTACAGGTGGAAACACCATATATTTT
CASSTGGNTIYF
>.|TRBV9|TRBJ2-5|TRBD1
TGTGCCAGCAGCGTCTCACAGGGGGCAACGGTGACCCAGTACTTC
CASSVSQGATVTQYF
>.|TRBV18|TRBJ1-1|TRBD1
TGTGCCAGCTCACGACAGGGGGCGAACACTGAAGCTTTCTTT
CASSRQGANTEAFF
>.|TRBV19|TRBJ2-7|.
TGTGCCAGTAGTAGGGCCAGGGAACTATCCGAGCAGTACTTC
CASSRARELSEQYF
>.|TRBV18|TRBJ2-3|.
TGTGCCAGCTCACCTGAAAGTTTGGCGGGAGATACGCAGTATTTT
CASSPESLAGDTQYF
>once|TRBV25-1|TRBJ1-4|.
TGTGCCAGCAGTGACCGGTACGGGGTTGATGAAAAACTGTTTTTT
CASSDRYGVDEKLFF
>.|TRBV6-2/TRBV6-3|TRBJ2-7|TRBD1
TGTGCCAGCAGCAGGGGACAGCACTCCTACGAGCAGTACTTC
CASSRGQHSYEQYF
>.|TRBV7-9|TRBJ2-7|.
TGTGCCAGCAGCTTAGACAGGGAGTTGACCTACGAGCAGTACTTC
CASSLDRELTYEQYF
>many|TRBV6-6|TRBJ2-7|TRBD1
TGTGCCAGCGCCCGGGACAGCGCTTACGAGCAGTACTTC
CASARDSAYEQYF
>.|TRBV2|TRBJ1-5|.
TGTGCCAGCAGTGAAGAAGCAGGGTCTAGCAATCAGCCCCAGCATTTT
CASSEEAGSSNQPQHF
>.|TRBV7-2|TRBJ1-6|TRBD1
TGTGCCAGCAGCCCGATGCGGACAGGGAACTCACCCCTCCACTTT
CASSPMRTGNSPLHF
>.|TRBV5-4|TRBJ2-7|TRBD1
TGTGCCAGCAGCTTGGGGTATTTGGGGGACAGGGCGACCGAGCAGTACTTC
CASSLGYLGDRATEQYF
>.|TRBV28|TRBJ2-6|TRBD1
TGTGCCAGCAGTCCCCAAGGACAGGGGGGGGCCAACGTCCTGACTTTC
CASSPQGQGGANVLTF
>few|TRBV30|TRBJ2-3|.
TGTGCCTGGAGTGTTAACACAGATACGCAGTATTTT
CAWSVNTDTQYF
>.|TRBV6-6|TRBJ1-1|.
TGTGCCAGCATGGGGCCATCCAGGACAGAGGGGGAAGCTTTCTTT
CASMGPSRTEGEAFF
>.|TRBV30|TRBJ2-2|TRBD2
TGTGCCGGATCCTCCCTAGCGGGAGTGCAGGCCGGGGAGCTGTTTTTT
CAGSSLAGVQAGELFF